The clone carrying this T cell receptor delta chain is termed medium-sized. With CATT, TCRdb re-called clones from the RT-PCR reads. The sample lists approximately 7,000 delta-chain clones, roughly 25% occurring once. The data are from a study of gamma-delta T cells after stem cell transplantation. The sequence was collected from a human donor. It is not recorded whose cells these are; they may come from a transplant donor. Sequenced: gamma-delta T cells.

The chain's CDR3 is CACDSLLGDTRTDKLIF. The CDR3 bases are TGTGCCTGTGACTCTCTACTGGGGGATACGAGAACCGATAAACTCATCTTT. The gene calls are TRDV2 and TRDJ1; 13 bases agree with TRDD3. Losses at the gene ends were 3 bases for V and 2 bases for J; bases not matched to a gene: 8. Germline V lookup: CDR1 GEAIGNYY, CDR2 EKD. The CDR3 runs 17 residues.